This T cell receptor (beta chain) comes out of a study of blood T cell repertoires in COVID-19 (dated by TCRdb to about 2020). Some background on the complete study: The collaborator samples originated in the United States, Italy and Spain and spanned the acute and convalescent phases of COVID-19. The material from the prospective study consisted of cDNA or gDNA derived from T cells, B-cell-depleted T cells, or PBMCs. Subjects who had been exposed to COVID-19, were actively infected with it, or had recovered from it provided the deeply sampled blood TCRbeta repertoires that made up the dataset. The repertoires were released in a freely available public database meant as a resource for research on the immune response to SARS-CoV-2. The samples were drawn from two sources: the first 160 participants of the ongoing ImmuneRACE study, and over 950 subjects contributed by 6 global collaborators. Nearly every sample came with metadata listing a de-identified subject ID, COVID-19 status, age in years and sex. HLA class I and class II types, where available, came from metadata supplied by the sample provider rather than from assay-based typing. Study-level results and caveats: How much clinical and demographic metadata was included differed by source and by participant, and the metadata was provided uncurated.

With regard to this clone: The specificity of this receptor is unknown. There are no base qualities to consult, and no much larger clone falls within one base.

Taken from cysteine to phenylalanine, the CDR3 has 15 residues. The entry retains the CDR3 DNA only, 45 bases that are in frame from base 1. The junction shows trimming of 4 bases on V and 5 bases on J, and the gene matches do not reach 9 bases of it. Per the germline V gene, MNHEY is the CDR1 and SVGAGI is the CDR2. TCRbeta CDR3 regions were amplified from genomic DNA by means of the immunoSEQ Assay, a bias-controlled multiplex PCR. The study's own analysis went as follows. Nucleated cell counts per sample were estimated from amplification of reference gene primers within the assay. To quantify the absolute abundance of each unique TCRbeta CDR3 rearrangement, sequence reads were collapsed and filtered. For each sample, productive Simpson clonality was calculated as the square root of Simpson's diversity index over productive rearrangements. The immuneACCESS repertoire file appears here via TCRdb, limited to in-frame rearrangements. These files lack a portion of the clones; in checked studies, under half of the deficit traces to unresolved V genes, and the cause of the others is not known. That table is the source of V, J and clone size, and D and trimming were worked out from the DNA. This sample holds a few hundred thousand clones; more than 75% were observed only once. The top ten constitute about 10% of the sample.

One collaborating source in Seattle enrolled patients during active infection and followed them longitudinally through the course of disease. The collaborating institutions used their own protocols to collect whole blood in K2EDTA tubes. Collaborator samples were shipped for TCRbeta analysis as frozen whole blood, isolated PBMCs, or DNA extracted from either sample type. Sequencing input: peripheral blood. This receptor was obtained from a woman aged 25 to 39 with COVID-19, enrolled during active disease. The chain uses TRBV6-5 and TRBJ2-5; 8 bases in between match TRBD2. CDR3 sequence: CASSSPGGPVETQYF. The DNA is TGTGCCAGCAGTTCCCCGGGGGGGCCTGTGGAGACCCAGTACTTC.